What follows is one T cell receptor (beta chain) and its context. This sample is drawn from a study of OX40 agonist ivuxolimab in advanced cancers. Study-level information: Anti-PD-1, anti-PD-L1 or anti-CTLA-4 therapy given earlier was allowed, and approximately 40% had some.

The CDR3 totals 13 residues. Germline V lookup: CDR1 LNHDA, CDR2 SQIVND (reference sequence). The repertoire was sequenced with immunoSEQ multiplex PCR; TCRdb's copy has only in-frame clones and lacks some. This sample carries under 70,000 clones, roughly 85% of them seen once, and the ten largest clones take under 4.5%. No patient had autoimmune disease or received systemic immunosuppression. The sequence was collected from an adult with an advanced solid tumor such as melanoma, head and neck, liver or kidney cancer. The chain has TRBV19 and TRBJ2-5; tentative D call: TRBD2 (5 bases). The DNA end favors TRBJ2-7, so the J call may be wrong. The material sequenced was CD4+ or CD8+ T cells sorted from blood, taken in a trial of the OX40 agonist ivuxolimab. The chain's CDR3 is CASSRGDSYEQYF. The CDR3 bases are TGTGCCAGTAGTAGGGGAGACTCCTACGAGCAGTACTTC.